This entry is about one T cell receptor (beta chain). This entry comes from a study of blood T cell repertoires in COVID-19. Study-level information: Specimens from acute and convalescent COVID-19 originated in the United States, Italy and Spain. PBMCs, B-cell-depleted T cells, or T cells provided the cDNA or gDNA that made up the material.

V gave up 4 bases and J gave up 1 base, with 20 bases separating them. This CDR3 is 19 amino acids long. The V gene's germline CDR1 is MDHEN and CDR2 SYDVKM. Per the authors' pipeline: The assay estimated nucleated cells by amplifying reference gene primers. Using immunoSEQ multiplex PCR, the repertoire was profiled, and TCRdb retains in-frame clones only, with some absent. The DNA was the basis for D and trimming; V, J and clone size are from that table. Of over 250,000 clones listed, roughly 90% were seen once; the top ten hold 8.5% to 10%. Sequenced material: PBMCs or T cells enriched from blood (not recorded which). The V and J genes are TRBV28 and TRBJ1-6; maybe TRBD1 (5 bases). The sequence was collected from a woman aged 18-29 years who had recovered from COVID-19. CDR3 sequence reads: CASSSMRGNYASYNSPLHF. The CDR3 region has the DNA TGTGCCAGCAGTTCGATGCGGGGGAACTATGCGTCCTATAATTCACCCCTCCACTTT.